This paragraph reports one T cell receptor beta chain. No antigen is known for it. The CDR3 is made up of 15 amino acids. The V segment lost 8 bases and the J segment 1 base; nucleotides outside the gene matches: 11. The germline V gene has CDR1 SQVTM and CDR2 ANQGSEA. This record comes from a study of post-analysis software for immune sequencing data. Study as a whole: Relapsing-remitting, secondary progressive and progressive-relapsing forms made up the multiple sclerosis disease courses.

cDNA libraries of TCR beta carried unique molecular identifiers. Input amounts of roughly 0.9 to 10 million T cells were used. These gave 500,000 or so cDNA molecules, so each molecule approximated one T cell. Each CDR3 protein gets one entry after TCRdb re-called the PCR reads with MiXCR. The sample has 650,000 to 900,000 distinct CDR3 sequences; 35% to 55% are singletons. Study findings and constraints: The F measure placed samples prepared in the same batch into strongly shared clusters. Compared with controls, patients had more of about 5 TRBV segments, including TRBV5-6, TRBV5-1 and TRBV20-1.

Source material: blood. V and J are TRBV29-1 and TRBJ2-1; 7 nucleotides match TRBD1. The sequence was obtained from a girl aged 10-17 years with multiple sclerosis. The CDR3 sequence is CSTTDRVSSYNEQFF. In DNA form, the CDR3 reads TGCAGCACAACAGACAGGGTGTCGTCCTACAATGAGCAGTTCTTC.